This is a list of T cell receptor beta chains from one sample in a study of shared clonotypes between healthy human individuals. Using immunoSEQ multiplex PCR, the repertoire was profiled, and TCRdb retains in-frame clones only, with some absent. The table lists about 560,000 clones, roughly four fifths of them singletons. The sample consisted of PBMCs. The receptors were gathered from a woman between 40 and 55 years old in good health. Some clones in this sample may be carry-over from other donors' samples. The CDR3 runs from the conserved cysteine through the conserved F or W. The D gene is left open where the match is weak. Size is omitted from some rows. Given values are once, few, many or a class for expanded clones.

D gene,J gene,clone size,V gene,CDR3 DNA,CDR3 protein
.,TRBJ1-2,.,TRBV28,TGTGCCAGCAGTTTCGGGCGAAATGGCTACACCTTC,CASSFGRNGYTF
.,TRBJ1-3,.,TRBV5-1,TGCGCCAGCAGCTTGGATGACCGGCTCCCTGGAAACACCATATATTTT,CASSLDDRLPGNTIYF
.,TRBJ2-1,.,TRBV5-4,TGTGCCAGCAGCTCCCCCGCCGGCAACACCTACAATGAGCAGTTCTTC,CASSSPAGNTYNEQFF
.,TRBJ2-2,.,TRBV9,TGTGCCAGCAGCGTAGGGGCAGCGGTGGCCGGGGAGCTGTTTTTT,CASSVGAAVAGELFF
.,TRBJ1-2,.,TRBV7-8,TGTGCCAGCAGCTTGGGTAACGGGCGGGACTATGGCTACACCTTC,CASSLGNGRDYGYTF
.,TRBJ1-5,once,TRBV18,TGTGCCAGCTCACCACCGGGGGCAGCCAGGGGGCCCCAGCATTTT,CASSPPGAARGPQHF
TRBD2,TRBJ2-5,.,TRBV11-2,TGTGCCAGCAGCGTCTCGGGACTAGCGGGGCAAGAGACCCAGTACTTC,CASSVSGLAGQETQYF
.,TRBJ1-3,few,TRBV7-2,TGTGCCAGCAGCTTTGACAGCTCTGGAAACACCATATATTTT,CASSFDSSGNTIYF
.,TRBJ2-7,.,TRBV28,TGTGCCAGCAGTCCGCCTACCGGGACGCCATCCTACGAGCAGTACTTC,CASSPPTGTPSYEQYF
TRBD1,TRBJ2-7,.,TRBV6-5,TGTGCCAGCAGAAGGACAGGGGCGGTCTACGAGCAGTACTTC,CASRRTGAVYEQYF
.,TRBJ2-2,.,TRBV11-2,TGTGCCAGCAGCTATACTAGTTTCGGGGAGCTGTTTTTT,CASSYTSFGELFF
TRBD1,TRBJ1-1,once,TRBV7-9,TGTGCCAGCAGCCGGGGACAGGCGGGGGCTGAAGCTTTCTTT,CASSRGQAGAEAFF
TRBD2,TRBJ2-2,.,TRBV10-3,TGTGCCATCAGGACTAGCGGGAGGTACACCGGGGAGCTGTTTTTT,CAIRTSGRYTGELFF
.,TRBJ1-1,.,TRBV5-4,TGTGCCAGCAGCTTGGGACAGGCATCCACTGAAGCTTTCTTT,CASSLGQASTEAFF
TRBD1,TRBJ2-2,.,TRBV6-4,TGTGCCAGCAGTGGGGGACAGGGAAACACCGGGGAGCTGTTTTTT,CASSGGQGNTGELFF
.,TRBJ2-7,few,TRBV11-2,TGTGCCAGCAGCTACTCGGGGCAGGGGTACGAGCAGTACTTC,CASSYSGQGYEQYF
.,TRBJ2-7,.,TRBV9,TGTGCCAGCAGCTATGGCAGGGGGGACTACGAGCAGTACTTC,CASSYGRGDYEQYF
.,TRBJ2-5,.,TRBV11-3,TGTGCCAGCAGCTTAGGATCTCCCCGTGCCACCCAGTACTTC,CASSLGSPRATQYF
.,TRBJ2-1,.,TRBV11-3,TGTGCCAGCAGCTCGCCTGGACGCGACAATGAGCAGTTCTTC,CASSSPGRDNEQFF
TRBD1,TRBJ2-7,.,TRBV15,TGTGCCACCAGTAGCCCGGGACAGGACCCCTACGAGCAGTACTTC,CATSSPGQDPYEQYF